This T cell receptor beta chain was retrieved from a study of cytomegalovirus exposure and HLA in healthy donors. Notes on the study in general: Immune exposure was documented only through CMV serostatus. Previous analysis showed most TCR beta V segments were productive about 90% or about 30% of the time.

Note on this clone: Its target is not known.

It was with 60 Vbeta and 13 Jbeta primers that the PCR ran. In the authors' methods: In a later analysis, 75 million to 85 million unique TCR beta chains included roughly 11 million shared by two or more donors. Clones were read by immunoSEQ multiplex PCR, and TCRdb kept only the in-frame ones, dropping some. That table gives V, J and clone size, and the DNA gave D and trimming. In the table there are about 130,000 clones, roughly three quarters of which are singletons. The germline CDR1 and CDR2 sequences are SGDLS and YYNGEE. Losses at the gene ends were 4 bases for V and 1 base for J; bases not matched to a gene: 6. There are 15 residues in the CDR3.

The sample was PBMCs. This chain connects TRBV9 to TRBJ2-3; 7 bases match TRBD2. This receptor was obtained from a man aged 30 to 39 in good health and CMV-seronegative. As DNA, the CDR3 is TGTGCCAGCAGCCTCGGGGGGATGGGCACAGATACGCAGTATTTT. It encodes CASSLGGMGTDTQYF.